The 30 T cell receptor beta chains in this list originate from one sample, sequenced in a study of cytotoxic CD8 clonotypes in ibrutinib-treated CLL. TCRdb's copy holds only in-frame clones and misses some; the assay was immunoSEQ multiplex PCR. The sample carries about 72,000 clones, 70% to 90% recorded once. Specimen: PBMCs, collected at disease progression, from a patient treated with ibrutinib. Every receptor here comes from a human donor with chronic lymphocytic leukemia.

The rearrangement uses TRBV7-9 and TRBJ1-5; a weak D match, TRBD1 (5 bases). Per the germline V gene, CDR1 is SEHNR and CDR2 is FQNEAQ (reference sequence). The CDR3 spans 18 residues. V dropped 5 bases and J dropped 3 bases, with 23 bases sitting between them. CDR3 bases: TGTGCCAGCAGCCATGGGGCACACCAAGCCTACTTCAATCAGCCCCAGCATTTT. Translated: CASSHGAHQAYFNQPQHF. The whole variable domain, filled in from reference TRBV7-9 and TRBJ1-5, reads DTGVSQNPRHKITKRGQNVTFRCDPISEHNRLYWYRQTLGQGPEFLTYFQNEAQLEKSRLLSDRFSAERPKGSFSTLEIQRTEQGDSAMYLCASSHGAHQAYFNQPQHFGDGTRLSIL.

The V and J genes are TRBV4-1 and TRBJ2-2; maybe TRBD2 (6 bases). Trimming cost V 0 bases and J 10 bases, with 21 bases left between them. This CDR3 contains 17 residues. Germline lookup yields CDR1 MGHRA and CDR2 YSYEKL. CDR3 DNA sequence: TGCGCCAGCAGCCAAGATGGGCGGGGTAGACTAGGCGAGGAGCTGTTTTTT. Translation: CASSQDGRGRLGEELFF.

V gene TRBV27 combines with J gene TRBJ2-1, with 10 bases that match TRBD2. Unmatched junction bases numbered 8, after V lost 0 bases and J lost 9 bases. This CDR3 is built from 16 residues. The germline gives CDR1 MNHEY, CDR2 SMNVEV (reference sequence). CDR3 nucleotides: TGTGCCAGCAGTTTATCGGGGCTAGCGGGAGCGACTGAGCAGTTCTTC. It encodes CASSLSGLAGATEQFF.

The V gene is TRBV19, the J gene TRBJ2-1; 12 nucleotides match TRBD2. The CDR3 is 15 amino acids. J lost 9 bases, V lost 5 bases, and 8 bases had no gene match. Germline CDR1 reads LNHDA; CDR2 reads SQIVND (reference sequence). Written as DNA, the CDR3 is TGTGCCAGTAGTTCAGGACTAGCGGGGAGTCGTGAGCAGTTCTTC. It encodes CASSSGLAGSREQFF.

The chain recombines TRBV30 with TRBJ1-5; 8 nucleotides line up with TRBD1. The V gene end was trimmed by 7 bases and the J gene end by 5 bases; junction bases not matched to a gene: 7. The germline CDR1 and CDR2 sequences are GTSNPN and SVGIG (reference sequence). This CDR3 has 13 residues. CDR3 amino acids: CALTGTGDQPQHF. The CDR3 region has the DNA TGTGCCTTAACCGGGACAGGAGATCAGCCCCAGCATTTT.

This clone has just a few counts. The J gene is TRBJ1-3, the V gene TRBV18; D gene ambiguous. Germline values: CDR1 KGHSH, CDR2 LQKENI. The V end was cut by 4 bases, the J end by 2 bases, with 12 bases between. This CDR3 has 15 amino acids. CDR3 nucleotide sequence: TGTGCCAGCTCACAAGGGATTTACCCTGGAAACACCATATATTTT. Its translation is CASSQGIYPGNTIYF.

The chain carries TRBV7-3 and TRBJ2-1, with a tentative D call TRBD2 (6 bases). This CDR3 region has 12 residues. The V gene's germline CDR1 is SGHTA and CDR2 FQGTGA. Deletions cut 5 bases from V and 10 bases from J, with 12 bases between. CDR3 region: CASSRVAGEQFF. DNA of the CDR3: TGTGCCAGCAGCCGGGTGGCGGGAGAGCAGTTCTTC.

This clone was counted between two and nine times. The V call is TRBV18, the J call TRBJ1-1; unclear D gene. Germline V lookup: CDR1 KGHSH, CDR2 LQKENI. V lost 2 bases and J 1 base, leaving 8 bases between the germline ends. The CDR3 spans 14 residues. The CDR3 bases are TGTGCCAGCTCACCAGCTCCCGAGAACACTGAAGCTTTCTTT. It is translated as CASSPAPENTEAFF. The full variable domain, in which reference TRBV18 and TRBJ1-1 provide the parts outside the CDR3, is NAGVMQNPRHLVRRRGQEARLRCSPMKGHSHVYWYRQLPEEGLKFMVYLQKENIIDESGMPKERFSAEFPKEGPSILRIQQVVRGDSAAYFCASSPAPENTEAFFGQGTRLTVV.

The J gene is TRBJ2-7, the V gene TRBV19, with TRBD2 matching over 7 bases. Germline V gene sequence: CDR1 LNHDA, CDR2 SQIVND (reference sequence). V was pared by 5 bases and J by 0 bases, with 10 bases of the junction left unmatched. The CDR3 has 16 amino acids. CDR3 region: CASSLPSGGSSYEQYF. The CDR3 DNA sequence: TGTGCCAGTAGTTTACCTAGCGGAGGTAGCTCCTACGAGCAGTACTTC.

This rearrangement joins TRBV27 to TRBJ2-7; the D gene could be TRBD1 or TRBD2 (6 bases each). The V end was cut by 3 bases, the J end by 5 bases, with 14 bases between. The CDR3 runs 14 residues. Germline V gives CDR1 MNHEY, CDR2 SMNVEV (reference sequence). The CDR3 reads CASSFLGGLDEQYF. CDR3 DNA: TGTGCCAGCAGTTTTCTAGGGGGGTTGGACGAGCAGTACTTC.

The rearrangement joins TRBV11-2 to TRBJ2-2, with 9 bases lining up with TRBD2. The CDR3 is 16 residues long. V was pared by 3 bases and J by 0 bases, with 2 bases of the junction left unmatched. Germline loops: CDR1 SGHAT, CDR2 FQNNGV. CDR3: CASSFAGGANTGELFF. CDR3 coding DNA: TGTGCCAGCAGCTTCGCGGGAGGGGCGAACACCGGGGAGCTGTTTTTT.

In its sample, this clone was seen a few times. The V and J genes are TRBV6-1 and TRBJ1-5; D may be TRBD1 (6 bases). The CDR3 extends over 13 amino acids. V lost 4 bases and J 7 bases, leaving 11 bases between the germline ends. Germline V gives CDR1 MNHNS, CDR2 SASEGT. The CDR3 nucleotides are TGTGCCAGCAGTGGACAGGCAAACCAGCCCCAGCATTTT. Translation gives CASSGQANQPQHF.

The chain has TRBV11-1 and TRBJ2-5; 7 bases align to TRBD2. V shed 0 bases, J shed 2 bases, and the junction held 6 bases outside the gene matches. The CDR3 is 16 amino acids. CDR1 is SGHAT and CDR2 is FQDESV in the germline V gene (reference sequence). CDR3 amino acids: CASSLAGGPFQETQYF. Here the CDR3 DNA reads TGTGCCAGCAGCTTAGCGGGAGGGCCTTTTCAAGAGACCCAGTACTTC.

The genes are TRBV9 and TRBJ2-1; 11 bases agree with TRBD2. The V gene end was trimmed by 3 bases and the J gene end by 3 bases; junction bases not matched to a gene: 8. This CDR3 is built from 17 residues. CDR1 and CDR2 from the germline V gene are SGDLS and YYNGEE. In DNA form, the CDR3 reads TGTGCCAGCAGCGAGGGTAGCGGGAGGGCCGTCTACAATGAGCAGTTCTTC. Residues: CASSEGSGRAVYNEQFF.

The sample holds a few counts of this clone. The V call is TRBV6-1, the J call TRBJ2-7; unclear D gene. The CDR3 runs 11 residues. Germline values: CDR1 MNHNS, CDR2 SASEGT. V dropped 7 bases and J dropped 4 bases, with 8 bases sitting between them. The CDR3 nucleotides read TGTGCCAGCACTTTGTATTACGAGCAGTACTTC. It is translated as CASTLYYEQYF.

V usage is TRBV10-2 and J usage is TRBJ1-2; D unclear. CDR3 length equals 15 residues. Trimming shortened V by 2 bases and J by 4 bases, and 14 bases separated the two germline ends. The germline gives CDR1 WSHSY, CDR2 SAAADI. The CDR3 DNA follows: TGCGCCAGCAGTGAGGCCCCAGGCGACCCCTATGGCTACACCTTC. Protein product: CASSEAPGDPYGYTF.

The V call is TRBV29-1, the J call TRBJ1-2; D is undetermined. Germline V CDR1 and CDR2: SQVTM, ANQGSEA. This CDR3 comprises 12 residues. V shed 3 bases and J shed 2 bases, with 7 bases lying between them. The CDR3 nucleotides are TGCAGCGTTGATCACACAAACTATGGCTACACCTTC. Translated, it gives CSVDHTNYGYTF.

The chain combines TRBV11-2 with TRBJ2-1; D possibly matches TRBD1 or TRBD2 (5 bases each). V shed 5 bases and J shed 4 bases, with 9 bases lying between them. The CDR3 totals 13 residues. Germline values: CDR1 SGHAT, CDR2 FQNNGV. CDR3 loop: CASSPGRYNEQFF. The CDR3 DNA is TGTGCCAGCAGCCCGGGACGGTACAATGAGCAGTTCTTC.

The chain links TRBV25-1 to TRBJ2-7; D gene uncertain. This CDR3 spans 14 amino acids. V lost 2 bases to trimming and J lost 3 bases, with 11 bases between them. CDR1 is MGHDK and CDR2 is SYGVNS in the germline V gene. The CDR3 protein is CASSEGRVRYEQYF. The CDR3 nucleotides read TGTGCCAGCAGTGAAGGTAGGGTCCGCTACGAGCAGTACTTC.

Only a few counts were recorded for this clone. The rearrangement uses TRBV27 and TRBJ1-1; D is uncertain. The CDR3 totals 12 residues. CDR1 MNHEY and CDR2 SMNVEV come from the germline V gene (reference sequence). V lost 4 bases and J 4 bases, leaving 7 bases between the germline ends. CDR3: CASSSVATEAFF. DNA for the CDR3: TGTGCCAGCAGTTCGGTGGCCACTGAAGCTTTCTTT.

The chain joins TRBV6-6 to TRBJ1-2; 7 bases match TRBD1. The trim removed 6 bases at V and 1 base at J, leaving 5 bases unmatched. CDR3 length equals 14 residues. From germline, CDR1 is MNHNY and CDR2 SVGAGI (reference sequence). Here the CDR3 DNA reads TGTGCCAGCAGGAGACAGGGATATAACTATGGCTACACCTTC. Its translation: CASRRQGYNYGYTF.

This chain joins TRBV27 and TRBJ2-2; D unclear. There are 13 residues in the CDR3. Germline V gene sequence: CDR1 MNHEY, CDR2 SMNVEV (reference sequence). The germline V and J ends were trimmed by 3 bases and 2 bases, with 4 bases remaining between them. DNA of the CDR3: TGTGCCAGCAGTTTCCTCAACACCGGGGAGCTGTTTTTT. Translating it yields CASSFLNTGELFF.

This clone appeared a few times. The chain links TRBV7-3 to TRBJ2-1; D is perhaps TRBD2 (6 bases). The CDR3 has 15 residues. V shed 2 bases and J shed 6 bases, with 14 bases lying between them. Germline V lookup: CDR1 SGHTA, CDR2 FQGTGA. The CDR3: CASSLDGSSVNEQFF. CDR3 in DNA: TGTGCCAGCAGCTTAGACGGGAGTTCCGTCAATGAGCAGTTCTTC.

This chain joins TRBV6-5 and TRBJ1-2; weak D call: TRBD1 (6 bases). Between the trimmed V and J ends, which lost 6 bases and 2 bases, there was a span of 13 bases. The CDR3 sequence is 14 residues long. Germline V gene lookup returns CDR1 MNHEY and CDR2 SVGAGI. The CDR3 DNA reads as TGTGCCAGCAGCCCACAGGGATCCAACTATGGCTACACCTTC. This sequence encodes CASSPQGSNYGYTF.

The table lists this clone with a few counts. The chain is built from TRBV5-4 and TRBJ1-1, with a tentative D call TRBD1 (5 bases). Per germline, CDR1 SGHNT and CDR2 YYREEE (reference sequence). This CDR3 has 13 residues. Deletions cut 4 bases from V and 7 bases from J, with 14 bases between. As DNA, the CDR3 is TGTGCCAGCAGCCCTGAGGGACGGGATGAAGCTTTCTTT. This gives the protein CASSPEGRDEAFF.

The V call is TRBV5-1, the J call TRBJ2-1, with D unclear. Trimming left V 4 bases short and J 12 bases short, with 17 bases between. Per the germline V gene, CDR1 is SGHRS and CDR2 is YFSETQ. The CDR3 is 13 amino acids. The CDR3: CASSETRALRQFF. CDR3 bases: TGCGCCAGCAGCGAGACAAGGGCCCTAAGGCAGTTCTTC.

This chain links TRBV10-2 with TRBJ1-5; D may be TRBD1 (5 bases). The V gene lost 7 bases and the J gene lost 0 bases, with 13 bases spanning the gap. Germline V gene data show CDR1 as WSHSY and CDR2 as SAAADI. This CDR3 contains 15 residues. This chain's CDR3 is CASNGGLPSNQPQHF. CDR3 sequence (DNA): TGCGCCAGCAATGGGGGACTGCCTAGCAATCAGCCCCAGCATTTT.

The CDR3 coding sequence is TGTGCCAGCACTCTGGACTATTCTTCCCAGTACTTC. Encoded protein: CASTLDYSSQYF. This chain connects TRBV2 to TRBJ2-5; TRBD2 is a possible D gene (6 bases). Trimming cost V 7 bases and J 9 bases, with 15 bases left between them. Germline CDR1 SNHLY, CDR2 FYNNEI. The length of the CDR3 is 12 residues.

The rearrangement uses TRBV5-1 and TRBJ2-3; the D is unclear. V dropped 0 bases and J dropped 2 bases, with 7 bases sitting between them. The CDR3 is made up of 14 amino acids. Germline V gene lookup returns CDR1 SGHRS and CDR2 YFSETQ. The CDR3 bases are TGCGCCAGCAGCTTGGTACACCCCACAGATACGCAGTATTTT. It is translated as CASSLVHPTDTQYF. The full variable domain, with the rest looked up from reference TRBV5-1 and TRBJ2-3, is KAGVTQTPRYLIKTRGQQVTLSCSPISGHRSVSWYQQTPGQGLQFLFEYFSETQRNKGNFPGRFSGRQFSNSRSEMNVSTLELGDSALYLCASSLVHPTDTQYFGPGTRLTVL.

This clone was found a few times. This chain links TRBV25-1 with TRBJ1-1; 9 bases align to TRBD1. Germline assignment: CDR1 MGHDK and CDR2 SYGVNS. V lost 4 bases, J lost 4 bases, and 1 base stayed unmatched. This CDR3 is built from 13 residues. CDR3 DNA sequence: TGTGCCAGCAGTGTGGGACAGGGCACTGAAGCTTTCTTT. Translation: CASSVGQGTEAFF.